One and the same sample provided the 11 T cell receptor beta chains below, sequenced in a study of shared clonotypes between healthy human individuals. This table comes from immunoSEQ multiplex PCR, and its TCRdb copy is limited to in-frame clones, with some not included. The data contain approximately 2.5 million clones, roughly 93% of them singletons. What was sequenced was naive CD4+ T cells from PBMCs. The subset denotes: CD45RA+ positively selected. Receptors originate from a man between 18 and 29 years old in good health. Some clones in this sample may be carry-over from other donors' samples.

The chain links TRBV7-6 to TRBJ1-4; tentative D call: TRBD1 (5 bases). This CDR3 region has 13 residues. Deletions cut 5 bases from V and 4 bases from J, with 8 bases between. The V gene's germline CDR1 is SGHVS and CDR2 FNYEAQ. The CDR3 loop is CASSRDYNEKLFF. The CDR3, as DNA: TGTGCCAGCAGCCGGGACTATAATGAAAAACTGTTTTTT.

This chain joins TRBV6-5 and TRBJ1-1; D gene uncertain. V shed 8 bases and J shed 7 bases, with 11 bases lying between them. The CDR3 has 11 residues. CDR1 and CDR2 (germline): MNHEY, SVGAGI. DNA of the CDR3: TGTGCCAGCTGGTTTAGGGATGAAGCTTTCTTT. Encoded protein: CASWFRDEAFF.

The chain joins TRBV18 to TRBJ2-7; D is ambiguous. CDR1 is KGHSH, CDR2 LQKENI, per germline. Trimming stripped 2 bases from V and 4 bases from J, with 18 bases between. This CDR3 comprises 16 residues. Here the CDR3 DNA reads TGTGCCAGCTCACCATCCGGTCCTAACTCTTTGTACGAGCAGTACTTC. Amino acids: CASSPSGPNSLYEQYF.

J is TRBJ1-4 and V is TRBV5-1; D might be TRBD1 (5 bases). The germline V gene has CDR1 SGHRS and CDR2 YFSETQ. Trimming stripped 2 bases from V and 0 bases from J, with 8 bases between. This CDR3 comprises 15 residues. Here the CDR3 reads CASSFRDPTNEKLFF. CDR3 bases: TGCGCCAGCAGCTTCCGGGACCCAACTAATGAAAAACTGTTTTTT.

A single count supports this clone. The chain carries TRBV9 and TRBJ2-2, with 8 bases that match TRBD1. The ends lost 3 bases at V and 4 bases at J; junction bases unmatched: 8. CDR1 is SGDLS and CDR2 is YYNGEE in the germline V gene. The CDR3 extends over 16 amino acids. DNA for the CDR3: TGTGCCAGCAGCGCCCAGGGGGCGCGGGGCACCGGGGAGCTGTTTTTT. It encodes CASSAQGARGTGELFF.

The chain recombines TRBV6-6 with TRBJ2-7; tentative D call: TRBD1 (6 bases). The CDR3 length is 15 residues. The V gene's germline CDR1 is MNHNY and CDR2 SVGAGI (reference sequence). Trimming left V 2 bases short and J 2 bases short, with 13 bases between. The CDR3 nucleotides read TGTGCCAGCAGTTACGCCCGTGGGGACACCTACGAGCAGTACTTC. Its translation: CASSYARGDTYEQYF.

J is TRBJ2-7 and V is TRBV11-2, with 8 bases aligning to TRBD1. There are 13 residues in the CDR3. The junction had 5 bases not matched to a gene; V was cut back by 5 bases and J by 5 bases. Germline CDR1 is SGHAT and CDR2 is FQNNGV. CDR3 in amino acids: CASSLDRADEQYF. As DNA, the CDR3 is TGTGCCAGCAGCCTGGACAGGGCTGACGAGCAGTACTTC.

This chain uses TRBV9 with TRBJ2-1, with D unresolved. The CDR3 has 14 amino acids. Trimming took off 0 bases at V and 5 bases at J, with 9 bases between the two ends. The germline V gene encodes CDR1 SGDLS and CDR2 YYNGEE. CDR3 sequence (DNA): TGTGCCAGCAGCGTAGCGAGCGTCGACAATGAGCAGTTCTTC. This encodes CASSVASVDNEQFF.

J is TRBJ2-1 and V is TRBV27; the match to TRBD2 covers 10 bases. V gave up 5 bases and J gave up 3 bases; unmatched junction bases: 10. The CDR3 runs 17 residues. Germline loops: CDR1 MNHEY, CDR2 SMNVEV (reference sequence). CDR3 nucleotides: TGTGCCAGCAGTCCTGCTGCAAGCGGGGGGGTCTACAATGAGCAGTTCTTC. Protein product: CASSPAASGGVYNEQFF.

The CDR3 nucleotides read TGTGCCAGCAGCACCGCGTTTATGGGGCGTCAGGGGATGAACACTGAAGCTTTCTTT. Translating gives CASSTAFMGRQGMNTEAFF. The chain is built from TRBV28 and TRBJ1-1, with D perhaps TRBD1 (6 bases). Germline V CDR1 and CDR2: MDHEN, SYDVKM. V was trimmed by 6 bases and J by 0 bases, leaving 26 bases between them. This CDR3 contains 19 residues.

The CDR3 coding sequence is TGTGCCAGCAGCTCGCTCCGGGACAGGGGACGGTATTTT. Translation gives CASSSLRDRGRYF. The genes are TRBV7-9 and TRBJ2-3; TRBD1 aligns across 10 bases. Trimming at V came to 4 bases and at J to 14 bases, leaving 9 bases not matched to a gene. The CDR3 is made up of 13 amino acids. Germline V gives CDR1 SEHNR, CDR2 FQNEAQ (reference sequence).